The entry below gives a single T cell receptor (beta chain) sequence along with its context. Its antigen remains unknown. TCRdb ran MiXCR on the RACE reads and lists one entry per CDR3 protein. The data contain some 180,000 distinct CDR3 sequences, approximately 20% of them singletons. Germline values: CDR1 LGHDT, CDR2 YNNKEL (reference sequence). The ends were cut back, 2 bases at V and 4 bases at J, with 10 bases in the middle. This CDR3 is built from 14 residues. As for time point: patch test 1, 2 weeks after DPC sensitization. Treatment in this sample: therapeutic diphenylcyclopropenone sensitization with weekly scalp DPC. Venepuncture was done earlier than the placement of each patch test. Participating donors were patients with alopecia, aged 18 to 70 years, considered appropriate candidates for DPC. This sample was included in a study of human T cells and chemical hapten exposure. Study outcomes and limitations: Patch test score showed a positive correlation with PT1 expanded TCR counts. Large CDR3 similarity clusters arose significantly more often from expanded TCRs than from controls.

Sample: whole blood, taken in connection with sensitization to the hapten diphenylcyclopropenone (DPC). This clonotype was sampled from a woman in her forties or fifties with alopecia areata. Some clones in this sample may be carry-over from other donors' samples. This chain joins TRBV3-1 and TRBJ2-3; D is uncertain. CDR3 protein: CASSQLGMPDTQYF. In DNA form, the CDR3 reads TGTGCCAGCAGCCAACTAGGGATGCCAGATACGCAGTATTTT.